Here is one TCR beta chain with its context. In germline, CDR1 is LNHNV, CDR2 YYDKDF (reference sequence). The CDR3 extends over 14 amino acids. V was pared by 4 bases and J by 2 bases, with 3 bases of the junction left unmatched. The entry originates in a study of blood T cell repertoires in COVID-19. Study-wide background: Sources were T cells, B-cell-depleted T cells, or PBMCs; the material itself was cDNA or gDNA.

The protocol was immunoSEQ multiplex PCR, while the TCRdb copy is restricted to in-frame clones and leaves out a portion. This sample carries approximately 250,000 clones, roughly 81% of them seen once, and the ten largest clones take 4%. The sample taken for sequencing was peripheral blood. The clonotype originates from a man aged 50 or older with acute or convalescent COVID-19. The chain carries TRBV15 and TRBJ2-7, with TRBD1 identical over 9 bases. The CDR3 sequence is CATSTGTGPYEQYF. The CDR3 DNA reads TGTGCCACCAGCACAGGGACAGGGCCCTACGAGCAGTACTTC. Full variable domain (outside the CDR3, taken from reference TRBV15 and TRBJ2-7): DAMVIQNPRYQVTQFGKPVTLSCSQTLNHNVMYWYQQKSSQAPKLLFHYYDKDFNNEADTPDNFQSRRPNTSFCFLDIRSPGLGDTAMYLCATSTGTGPYEQYFGPGTRLTVT.